These 15 T cell receptor beta chains came from one sample sequenced in a study of glioma-infiltrating T cells. Using RNA template, CDR3s of TCR alpha and beta were amplified with iRepertoire arm-PCR. TCRdb itself ran the multiplex PCR reads through MiXCR, one entry per CDR3 protein. The sample yields more than 300,000 distinct CDR3 sequences, 41% seen once. Sequencing was performed on glioma tissue, nonneoplastic brain tissue, or PBMCs (not recorded which). The receptors shown here come from a human donor with low-grade glioma or glioblastoma, undergoing nonglioma brain surgery, or in good health (not recorded which).

The V and J genes are TRBV27 and TRBJ2-3; D call uncertain. CDR3 length: 15 residues. V was cut by 6 bases and J by 2 bases, with 15 bases left in between. Germline V gene sequence: CDR1 MNHEY, CDR2 SMNVEV (reference sequence). Here the CDR3 reads CASSPRTEDTDTQYF. DNA for the CDR3: TGTGCCAGCAGCCCGCGGACGGAAGACACAGATACGCAGTATTTT.

As to this clonotype: A much bigger clone sits one base away, suggesting this may be a read error. V usage is TRBV28 and J usage is TRBJ2-3; D gene unclear. Germline lookup yields CDR1 MDHEN and CDR2 SYDVKM. Trimming removed 0 bases at V and 2 bases at J, with 6 bases between. The CDR3 totals 14 residues. The CDR3 bases are TGTGCCAGCAGTTTATGCGGCAACACAGATACGCAGTATTTT. This codes for CASSLCGNTDTQYF.

This chain joins TRBV7-2 and TRBJ2-3, with D perhaps TRBD1 (6 bases). The V gene's germline CDR1 is SGHTA and CDR2 FQGNSA. The ends were cut back, 8 bases at V and 0 bases at J, with 15 bases in the middle. The CDR3 is made up of 15 amino acids. CDR3 DNA sequence: TGTGCCAGCGTCGAGGGGGTATCTAGCACAGATACGCAGTATTTT. Protein product: CASVEGVSSTDTQYF.

This clonotype has at least ten counts. The V call is TRBV25-1, the J call TRBJ2-7; D perhaps matches TRBD1 (5 bases). Trimming left V 7 bases short and J 3 bases short, with 16 bases between. The V gene's germline CDR1 is MGHDK and CDR2 SYGVNS. CDR3 length: 14 residues. Here the CDR3 DNA reads TGTGCCAGCACTAAATGGGGCAGGGACTACGAGCAGTACTTC. It translates to CASTKWGRDYEQYF.

This clonotype has a handful of counts. The chain employs TRBV20-1 and TRBJ1-1; TRBD1 might be the D (6 bases). CDR3 size: 14 residues. Germline assignment: CDR1 DFQATT and CDR2 SNEGSKA (reference sequence). Trimming removed 2 bases at V and 1 base at J, with 11 bases between. The CDR3 bases are TGCAGTGCTAGAAACAGGGTGAAGAACACTGAAGCTTTCTTT. This encodes CSARNRVKNTEAFF.

This clonotype showed up just a few times. The chain is built from TRBV20-1 and TRBJ2-5; D might be TRBD1 or TRBD2, each matching 5 bases. From germline, CDR1 is DFQATT and CDR2 SNEGSKA (reference sequence). This CDR3 is 12 amino acids long. Trimming took off 7 bases at V and 4 bases at J, with 13 bases between the two ends. The CDR3 DNA reads TGCAGTGTCACGACAGAGGGAGAGACCCAGTACTTC. Its protein is CSVTTEGETQYF.

This clonotype was counted once. V gene TRBV7-2 combines with J gene TRBJ2-7, with 7 bases identical to TRBD2. Per the germline V gene, CDR1 is SGHTA and CDR2 is FQGNSA. The CDR3 totals 13 residues. The trim removed 7 bases at V and 7 bases at J, leaving 10 bases unmatched. CDR3 in amino acids: CASNPRLAGEQYF. The CDR3 DNA is TGTGCCAGCAACCCACGACTAGCTGGTGAGCAGTACTTC.

There are many counts of this clonotype. V gene TRBV28 combines with J gene TRBJ1-2; D is unresolved. Germline lookup yields CDR1 MDHEN and CDR2 SYDVKM. The length of the CDR3 is 13 residues. V was cut by 3 bases and J by 0 bases, with 5 bases left in between. The CDR3 DNA sequence: TGTGCCAGCAGTTTTAAGGCTAACTATGGCTACACCTTC. Translated, it gives CASSFKANYGYTF.

Regarding this clonotype: The limits of the CDR3 on the DNA are not certain, so only TCRdb's listed CDR3 is given. The gene calls are TRBV6-1 and TRBJ1-2; no DNA check was done on the table's D call, TRBD1. Germline-derived CDR1 and CDR2 are MNHNS and SASEGT. Inclusive of both ends, the CDR3 amounts to 15 amino acids. The CDR3: CASSQVGTGAYGYAF.

Regarding this clonotype: This could be a read error, since a much larger clone is one nucleotide away. This chain connects TRBV6-2 or TRBV6-3 to TRBJ1-1; D may be TRBD1 (5 bases). The CDR3 extends over 14 amino acids. Germline V CDR1 and CDR2: MNHEY, SVGEGT. Between the trimmed V and J ends, which lost 6 bases and 5 bases, there was a span of 16 bases. The CDR3, as DNA: TGTGCCAGCAGACCCCGGGCAGGGAAGACTGAAGCTTTCTTT. This gives the protein CASRPRAGKTEAFF.

As to this clonotype: A much more abundant neighbour one base away suggests this may be a read error. CDR3 DNA: TGTGCCAGCATTGAAGGGGGAGTGGGCACTGAAGCTTTCTTT. Its protein product is CASIEGGVGTEAFF. The rearrangement uses TRBV25-1 and TRBJ1-1; D is perhaps TRBD1 (6 bases). The CDR3 length is 14 residues. Germline loops: CDR1 MGHDK, CDR2 SYGVNS.

This rearrangement joins TRBV20-1 to TRBJ1-6; maybe TRBD1 (5 bases). The V end lost 5 bases, the J end lost 14 bases, and 19 bases lay between the germline ends. This CDR3 spans 13 amino acids. CDR1 and CDR2 from the germline V gene are DFQATT and SNEGSKA (reference sequence). The CDR3 sequence: CSAFLDTGLALHF. For the CDR3, the DNA is TGCAGTGCTTTCCTGGACACGGGTTTAGCCCTCCACTTT.

The chain has TRBV7-6 and TRBJ1-3, with 9 bases identical to TRBD1. Trimming cost V 5 bases and J 4 bases; bases outside gene matches: 9. The length of the CDR3 is 16 residues. Germline values: CDR1 SGHVS, CDR2 FNYEAQ. The CDR3 DNA reads as TGTGCCAGCAGCCGGCTGACAGGGGGTGAGGGAAACACCATATATTTT. Its protein is CASSRLTGGEGNTIYF. The variable domain in full, with the rest retrieved from reference TRBV7-6 and TRBJ1-3, is GAGVSQSPRYKVTKRGQDVALRCDPISGHVSLYWYRQALGQGPEFLTYFNYEAQQDKSGLPNDRFSAERPEGSISTLTIQRTEQRDSAMYRCASSRLTGGEGNTIYFGEGSWLTVV.

The chain carries TRBV9 and TRBJ2-4; D remains ambiguous. The V gene lost 3 bases and the J gene lost 4 bases, with 8 bases spanning the gap. Germline V gives CDR1 SGDLS, CDR2 YYNGEE. The CDR3 totals 13 residues. The CDR3 coding sequence is TGTGCCAGCAGCGCGACCCATAAAAACATTCAGTACTTC. Its protein is CASSATHKNIQYF.

About this clonotype: With a much larger clone just one base away, this may be a read error. As the CDR3 is not closed by the conserved phenylalanine or tryptophan, this likely results from a read error. This chain links TRBV27 with TRBJ1-6, with D possibly being TRBD1 (5 bases). CDR3 length: 15 residues. Trimming took 0 bases from V and 7 from J, leaving 10 bases between them. Germline V gene lookup returns CDR1 MNHEY and CDR2 SMNVEV (reference sequence). The CDR3 nucleotides read TGTGCCAGCAGTTTATCGGCAGGGAGAAATTCACCCCTCCACTCT. It yields the protein CASSLSAGRNSPLHS.